The 15 T cell receptor beta chains below all came from one sample that was sequenced in a study of cytomegalovirus exposure and HLA in healthy donors. Data came from immunoSEQ multiplex PCR; TCRdb stores just in-frame clones and leaves some out. The top ten clones hold approximately 1% of a sample with approximately 300,000 clones, about 90% of them seen once. Material for sequencing was PBMCs. These receptors were collected from a woman in her thirties in good health and CMV-seropositive.

The chain links TRBV7-7 to TRBJ2-7; a weak D match, TRBD1 (6 bases). The germline gives CDR1 SSHAT, CDR2 FNYEAQ (reference sequence). V shed 5 bases and J shed 2 bases, with 10 bases lying between them. This CDR3 contains 13 residues. The CDR3 sequence: CASSPGQPYEQYF. CDR3 sequence (DNA): TGTGCCAGCAGCCCCGGACAGCCCTACGAGCAGTACTTC. Full variable domain (rest looked up from reference TRBV7-7 and TRBJ2-7): GAGVSQSPRYKVTKRGQDVTLRCDPISSHATLYWYQQALGQGPEFLTYFNYEAQPDKSGLPSDRFSAERPEGSISTLTIQRTEQRDSAMYRCASSPGQPYEQYFGPGTRLTVT.

Only a few counts were recorded for this clone. The rearrangement joins TRBV19 to TRBJ2-5; the match to TRBD2 covers 7 bases. V dropped 3 bases and J dropped 4; count of bases not matched to a gene: 5. Germline V gene data show CDR1 as LNHDA and CDR2 as SQIVND (reference sequence). CDR3 length: 14 amino acids. The CDR3 protein is CASSMGGGRETQYF. CDR3 DNA: TGTGCCAGTAGTATGGGCGGGGGACGAGAGACCCAGTACTTC.

The CDR3 nucleotides read TGTGCCAGCCTTCTGATGGGGGAGCTGTTTTTT. This gives the protein CASLLMGELFF. The chain carries TRBV7-9 and TRBJ2-2; no clear D. This CDR3 has 11 amino acids. Trimming shortened V by 8 bases and J by 8 bases, and 9 bases separated the two germline ends. Germline V lookup: CDR1 SEHNR, CDR2 FQNEAQ (reference sequence).

This chain links TRBV5-1 with TRBJ2-2; the match to TRBD1 covers 7 bases. V trimming: 2 bases; J trimming: 3 bases; junction bases outside the gene matches: 7. The germline V gene has CDR1 SGHRS and CDR2 YFSETQ. The CDR3 runs to 16 residues. In DNA form, the CDR3 reads TGCGCCAGCAGCTTCTACAGGGGTACGGACACCGGGGAGCTGTTTTTT. Its translation: CASSFYRGTDTGELFF. Variable domain in full (rest from reference TRBV5-1 and TRBJ2-2): KAGVTQTPRYLIKTRGQQVTLSCSPISGHRSVSWYQQTPGQGLQFLFEYFSETQRNKGNFPGRFSGRQFSNSRSEMNVSTLELGDSALYLCASSFYRGTDTGELFFGEGSRLTVL.

The gene calls are TRBV5-1 and TRBJ2-7, with D possibly being TRBD2 (5 bases). The germline CDR1 and CDR2 sequences are SGHRS and YFSETQ. The CDR3 sequence is 14 residues long. V dropped 2 bases and J dropped 0 bases, with 9 bases sitting between them. The CDR3 coding sequence is TGCGCCAGCAGCTTTGCGGGTAGCTCCTACGAGCAGTACTTC. Protein: CASSFAGSSYEQYF. The full variable domain, rest sourced from reference TRBV5-1 and TRBJ2-7, is KAGVTQTPRYLIKTRGQQVTLSCSPISGHRSVSWYQQTPGQGLQFLFEYFSETQRNKGNFPGRFSGRQFSNSRSEMNVSTLELGDSALYLCASSFAGSSYEQYFGPGTRLTVT.

The V and J genes are TRBV6-5 and TRBJ1-1; tentatively, D is TRBD1 (6 bases). CDR1 is MNHEY and CDR2 is SVGAGI in the germline V gene. Trimming removed 11 bases at V and 5 bases at J, with 21 bases between. The CDR3 contains 14 residues. CDR3 protein: CASHGGISATEAFF. The CDR3, as DNA: TGTGCCTCCCATGGGGGCATAAGTGCTACTGAAGCTTTCTTT.

This clone has only one observation. The chain carries TRBV6-6 and TRBJ1-5; TRBD1 might be the D (5 bases). CDR3 length: 16 amino acids. CDR1 and CDR2 (germline): MNHNY, SVGAGI (reference sequence). The V end was cut by 6 bases, the J end by 1 base, with 16 bases between. This CDR3 reads CASSTSQGVSNQPQHF. CDR3 nucleotide sequence: TGTGCCAGCAGCACGAGCCAGGGTGTGAGCAATCAGCCCCAGCATTTT.

This clone was recorded once. The J gene is TRBJ1-4, the V gene TRBV7-9; the D is unclear. Trimming took 1 base from V and 4 from J, leaving 10 bases between them. CDR3 length: 15 amino acids. CDR1 SEHNR and CDR2 FQNEAQ come from the germline V gene (reference sequence). CDR3 sequence (DNA): TGTGCCAGCAGCTTAGGGGCTTCGGGTAATGAAAAACTGTTTTTT. Its protein product is CASSLGASGNEKLFF. The full variable domain, its missing parts supplied by reference TRBV7-9 and TRBJ1-4, is DTGVSQNPRHKITKRGQNVTFRCDPISEHNRLYWYRQTLGQGPEFLTYFQNEAQLEKSRLLSDRFSAERPKGSFSTLEIQRTEQGDSAMYLCASSLGASGNEKLFFGSGTQLSVL.

The CDR3 sequence: CASSLPGSYEQYF. The CDR3 DNA reads TGTGCCAGCAGCTTACCGGGCTCCTACGAGCAGTACTTC. The chain uses TRBV7-7 and TRBJ2-7; D is ambiguous. The CDR3 runs to 13 residues. The V and J ends lost 2 bases and 0 bases respectively, with 5 bases between them. The germline V gene encodes CDR1 SSHAT and CDR2 FNYEAQ (reference sequence).

The CDR3 here is CAISRENEKLFF. The DNA for the CDR3 is TGTGCCATCAGCCGAGAAAATGAAAAACTGTTTTTT. The chain uses TRBV10-3 and TRBJ1-4; D not resolved. The CDR3 contains 12 residues. The V and J ends lost 6 bases and 5 bases respectively, with 7 bases between them. Germline V lookup: CDR1 ENHRY, CDR2 SYGVKD.

The chain couples TRBV4-1 to TRBJ2-1; 8 bases are a match to TRBD2. Trimming took 0 bases from V and 9 from J; bases not matched to a gene: 10. This CDR3 comprises 16 residues. Germline-derived CDR1 and CDR2 are MGHRA and YSYEKL. The CDR3 here is CASSQESGGLVGEQFF. As DNA, the CDR3 is TGCGCCAGCAGCCAAGAGAGCGGGGGATTAGTAGGTGAGCAGTTCTTC.

The genes are TRBV10-3 and TRBJ2-3; tentatively, D is TRBD2 (7 bases). From germline, CDR1 is ENHRY and CDR2 SYGVKD. This CDR3 is built from 15 residues. V was trimmed by 0 bases and J by 8 bases, leaving 15 bases between them. CDR3 loop: CAISESWGGPGTQYF. The CDR3 region has the DNA TGTGCCATCAGTGAGTCGTGGGGGGGGCCGGGTACGCAGTATTTT.

J is TRBJ1-2 and V is TRBV19; 10 bases line up with TRBD1. The CDR3 totals 15 residues. Trimming cost V 3 bases and J 5 bases; bases outside gene matches: 6. Germline-derived CDR1 and CDR2 are LNHDA and SQIVND (reference sequence). Written as DNA, the CDR3 is TGTGCCAGTAGTATCCTGGGACAGGGGAAATATGGCTACACCTTC. Its protein product is CASSILGQGKYGYTF.

This clone has only a few counts. This chain joins TRBV19 and TRBJ2-1; 9 bases are shared with TRBD2. Germline CDR1 and CDR2: LNHDA and SQIVND (reference sequence). V gave up 5 bases and J gave up 4 bases; unmatched junction bases: 6. The CDR3 length is 15 residues. Here the CDR3 reads CASSVRTSEYNEQFF. In nucleotides, the CDR3 is TGTGCCAGTAGTGTGCGGACTAGCGAGTACAATGAGCAGTTCTTC.

This rearrangement joins TRBV7-6 to TRBJ2-7; D gene uncertain. The CDR3 loop spans 15 amino acids. The germline V gene encodes CDR1 SGHVS and CDR2 FNYEAQ. Trimming left V 1 base short and J 7 bases short, with 17 bases between. The chain's CDR3 is CASSLGIAISEEQYF. The CDR3 DNA sequence: TGTGCCAGCAGCTTAGGAATTGCGATTTCAGAAGAGCAGTACTTC.